The 27 T cell receptor beta chains below were found in one sample sequenced in a study of T cells in Graves' hyperthyroidism and ophthalmopathy. The investigators amplified TCR beta CDR3 regions from RNA transcripts. The HTBI primer set drove a first-round RT-PCR of the TCR CDR3. MiXCR was run by TCRdb on the multiplex PCR reads, yielding one entry per CDR3 protein. The sample has hundreds of thousands of distinct CDR3 sequences; under 15% are singletons. The sample was blood. The receptors were gathered from a woman aged 25 to 39 with Graves' hyperthyroidism.

This chain joins TRBV5-1 and TRBJ2-3; maybe TRBD2 (5 bases). The V end was cut by 4 bases, the J end by 2 bases, with 17 bases between. Germline CDR1 is SGHRS and CDR2 is YFSETQ. The length of the CDR3 is 16 residues. CDR3 coding DNA: TGCGCCAGCAGCCAAGAAGCGGTCGACCTCACAGATACGCAGTATTTT. It codes for CASSQEAVDLTDTQYF. The full variable domain, in which reference TRBV5-1 and TRBJ2-3 provide the parts outside the CDR3, is KAGVTQTPRYLIKTRGQQVTLSCSPISGHRSVSWYQQTPGQGLQFLFEYFSETQRNKGNFPGRFSGRQFSNSRSEMNVSTLELGDSALYLCASSQEAVDLTDTQYFGPGTRLTVL.

This clonotype was counted ten times or more. The chain employs TRBV30 and TRBJ2-1; 11 bases map to TRBD1. J was trimmed by 9 bases and V by 7 bases; bases with no gene match: 11. From germline, CDR1 is GTSNPN and CDR2 SVGIG (reference sequence). The CDR3 covers 14 residues. In nucleotides, the CDR3 is TGTGCCTCGTTCACCCGGGACAGGGGGGTTGAGCAGTTCTTC. Translation gives CASFTRDRGVEQFF.

There are many counts of this clonotype. The chain has TRBV30 and TRBJ2-7, with D unresolved. The CDR3 is 11 amino acids. The germline V gene encodes CDR1 GTSNPN and CDR2 SVGIG (reference sequence). V was clipped by 1 base and J by 9 bases, with 10 bases between them. This chain's CDR3 is CAWSDRFGQYF. As DNA, the CDR3 is TGTGCCTGGAGTGACCGATTTGGGCAGTACTTC.

This clonotype was recorded a few times. This CDR3 is CASNNEGGPYEQYF. The DNA of the CDR3 is TGTGCCAGCAACAACGAGGGGGGGCCCTACGAGCAGTACTTC. The chain employs TRBV6-1 and TRBJ2-7; a weak D match, TRBD2 (7 bases). In germline, CDR1 is MNHNS, CDR2 SASEGT. Trimming left V 7 bases short and J 2 bases short, with 15 bases between. The CDR3 is 14 amino acids.

This clonotype was counted ten times or more. The chain combines TRBV7-2 with TRBJ2-7; D is undetermined. CDR1 and CDR2 (germline): SGHTA, FQGNSA. Trimming cost V 8 bases and J 0 bases, with 5 bases left between them. The CDR3 runs 11 residues. The CDR3 bases are TGTGCCAGCGGTAACTCCTACGAGCAGTACTTC. Amino acid sequence: CASGNSYEQYF.

Remarks on this clonotype: Possible read error: a much larger clone is one base away. This chain uses TRBV6-1 with TRBJ2-2; 7 nucleotides agree with TRBD1. CDR3 length: 15 amino acids. Germline values: CDR1 MNHNS, CDR2 SASEGT. The V gene end was trimmed by 8 bases and the J gene end by 6 bases; junction bases not matched to a gene: 12. CDR3 DNA sequence: TGTGCCAGCCGGGGACCCAGGGGGAAGGCCGGGGAGCTGTTTTTT. It translates to CASRGPRGKAGELFF.

With regard to this clonotype: A much larger clone differs from this one at a single base, so this may be a read error. The chain's CDR3 is CASSLSAGVYGYTF. The CDR3 nucleotides are TGTGCCAGCAGTTTATCGGCTGGGGTCTATGGCTACACCTTC. The chain links TRBV27 to TRBJ1-2; D is unresolved. Deletions cut 0 bases from V and 4 bases from J, with 9 bases between. The CDR3 is 14 residues long. The V gene's germline CDR1 is MNHEY and CDR2 SMNVEV (reference sequence).

The chain combines TRBV10-3 with TRBJ1-5, with TRBD1 matching 7 bases. V lost 11 bases and J lost 2; bases outside the gene matches: 3. The CDR3 covers 12 residues. The germline V gene has CDR1 ENHRY and CDR2 SYGVKD. The CDR3 DNA reads TGTGCCGCCCAGGGGGGCAATCAGCCCCAGCATTTT. It translates to CAAQGGNQPQHF.

This chain joins TRBV19 and TRBJ2-7, with D unresolved. Trimming took off 1 base at V and 6 bases at J, with 13 bases between the two ends. Per germline, CDR1 LNHDA and CDR2 SQIVND (reference sequence). This CDR3 spans 14 amino acids. The CDR3 reads CASSIASTPGEQYF. CDR3 DNA sequence: TGTGCCAGTAGTATAGCCTCCACCCCGGGCGAGCAGTACTTC.

The gene calls are TRBV20-1 and TRBJ2-1, with 7 bases lining up with TRBD2. The V gene end was trimmed by 6 bases and the J gene end by 0 bases; junction bases not matched to a gene: 11. The CDR3 sequence is 16 residues long. Germline V CDR1 and CDR2: DFQATT, SNEGSKA (reference sequence). The CDR3 coding sequence is TGCAGTGCCACCTGGGGACTACCCAGCTCCTACAATGAGCAGTTCTTC. It yields the protein CSATWGLPSSYNEQFF.

CDR3 DNA: TGCGCCAGCAGCTTAAGGACTAGCGGGGGACACACAGATACGCAGTATTTT. Protein product: CASSLRTSGGHTDTQYF. The chain employs TRBV5-1 and TRBJ2-3; 13 positions agree with TRBD2. Trimming removed 2 bases from V and 2 bases from J; junction bases left unmatched: 5. CDR3 length: 17 amino acids. The V gene's germline CDR1 is SGHRS and CDR2 YFSETQ.

This clonotype has just a few counts. For the CDR3, the DNA is TGCGCCAGCAGGCCAGAGGGGATAGCGGCAGATAAGCGTTACAATGAGCAGTTCTTC. Its protein product is CASRPEGIAADKRYNEQFF. The rearrangement joins TRBV5-1 to TRBJ2-1; tentative D call: TRBD2 (6 bases). This CDR3 is built from 19 residues. CDR1 and CDR2 from the germline V gene are SGHRS and YFSETQ. V was cut by 5 bases and J by 4 bases, with 28 bases left in between.

The chain couples TRBV11-1 to TRBJ2-1, with 15 bases lining up with TRBD2. CDR1 and CDR2 from the germline V gene are SGHAT and FQDESV (reference sequence). V lost 5 bases, J lost 7 bases, and 9 bases stayed unmatched. This CDR3 has 17 amino acids. This chain's CDR3 is CASSPRRTSGRVNEQFF. CDR3 nucleotides: TGTGCCAGCAGCCCTAGAAGGACTAGCGGGAGGGTGAATGAGCAGTTCTTC.

In this sample, this clonotype turned up a few times. This chain joins TRBV20-1 and TRBJ1-5; D not certain. The germline gives CDR1 DFQATT, CDR2 SNEGSKA (reference sequence). The CDR3 has 13 amino acids. Trimming took 3 bases from V and 0 from J, leaving 6 bases between them. The CDR3 reads CSASQDSNQPQHF. CDR3 nucleotides: TGCAGTGCTAGTCAGGATAGCAATCAGCCCCAGCATTTT.

Ten or more counts support this clonotype. The V and J genes are TRBV18 and TRBJ1-3; no firm D call. Germline V gives CDR1 KGHSH, CDR2 LQKENI. The CDR3 loop spans 15 amino acids. V was cut by 1 base and J by 2 bases, with 9 bases left in between. As DNA, the CDR3 is TGTGCCAGCTCACCACGAGCGGAAACTGGAAACACCATATATTTT. It is translated as CASSPRAETGNTIYF.

This clonotype came up many times. This rearrangement joins TRBV30 to TRBJ1-2; D remains ambiguous. Germline lookup yields CDR1 GTSNPN and CDR2 SVGIG (reference sequence). The CDR3 consists of 12 residues. V lost 3 bases, J lost 7 bases, and 12 bases lay in between. The CDR3, as DNA: TGTGCCTGGAGACTGGCGTCGGGTGGCTACACCTTC. Translated: CAWRLASGGYTF.

On this clonotype itself: Since a much larger clone is just one base distant, this may be a read error. The chain uses TRBV27 and TRBJ2-1, with 14 bases that match TRBD2. The CDR3 covers 17 residues. Per the germline V gene, CDR1 is MNHEY and CDR2 is SMNVEV (reference sequence). V was clipped by 5 bases and J by 13 bases; unmatched bases: 16. CDR3: CASSKQSGGTSGRHQFF. For the CDR3, the DNA is TGTGCCAGCAGTAAACAGAGTGGGGGGACTAGCGGGAGACATCAGTTCTTC.

Ten or more counts support this clonotype. This chain links TRBV12-3 or TRBV12-4 with TRBJ2-5, with D possibly TRBD2 on 5 matching bases. V was shortened by 1 base and J by 6 bases, with 9 bases between the two germline ends. The CDR3 has 13 amino acids. The CDR3 loop is CASSLGGPKTQYF. As DNA, the CDR3 is TGTGCCAGCAGTTTAGGCGGGCCGAAGACCCAGTACTTC.

In its sample, this clonotype was seen a few times. This chain links TRBV19 with TRBJ1-1; possible D gene TRBD1, 5 bases. This CDR3 has 14 residues. Trimming left V 3 bases short and J 1 base short, with 9 bases between. Germline CDR1 and CDR2: LNHDA and SQIVND (reference sequence). The CDR3 spells CASSISQANTEAFF. The CDR3 region has the DNA TGTGCCAGTAGTATTTCACAGGCGAACACTGAAGCTTTCTTT.

The chain recombines TRBV29-1 with TRBJ2-3; 7 bases are shared with TRBD1. The ends lost 4 bases at V and 0 bases at J; junction bases unmatched: 7. This CDR3 has 15 residues. CDR1 is SQVTM, CDR2 ANQGSEA, per germline. For the CDR3, the DNA is TGCAGCGTTGCAGCGTCGGGACAGAGCACAGATACGCAGTATTTT. Its protein product is CSVAASGQSTDTQYF.

This clonotype came up a few times. V and J are TRBV29-1 and TRBJ1-1; D call uncertain. V lost 3 bases and J lost 3, with 5 bases in between. This CDR3 has 11 amino acids. CDR1 and CDR2 from the germline V gene are SQVTM and ANQGSEA. The CDR3 region is CSVEVYTEAFF. CDR3 DNA sequence: TGCAGCGTTGAGGTGTACACTGAAGCTTTCTTT.

At least ten counts were recorded for this clonotype. The rearrangement links TRBV6-1 to TRBJ1-5, with TRBD1 as a possible D gene (6 bases). This CDR3 is 17 amino acids long. The germline CDR1 and CDR2 sequences are MNHNS and SASEGT. V shed 0 bases and J shed 4 bases, with 16 bases lying between them. The chain's CDR3 is CASSEAIRGAKNQPQHF. CDR3 bases: TGTGCCAGCAGTGAAGCAATTCGGGGGGCGAAAAATCAGCCCCAGCATTTT.

The rearrangement uses TRBV28 and TRBJ1-5; 9 nucleotides match TRBD1. CDR1 is MDHEN and CDR2 is SYDVKM in the germline V gene. The CDR3 is 16 residues long. The junction had 8 bases not matched to a gene; V was cut back by 6 bases and J by 2 bases. The CDR3 region has the DNA TGTGCCAGCAGGATCCGTCGGACAGGGGGCAATCAGCCCCAGCATTTT. Translation gives CASRIRRTGGNQPQHF.

In its sample, this clonotype was seen many times. The chain uses TRBV27 and TRBJ2-7; D possibly uses TRBD1 or TRBD2 (5 bases each). Trimming removed 9 bases at V and 2 bases at J, with 20 bases between. This CDR3 region has 15 residues. Germline-derived CDR1 and CDR2 are MNHEY and SMNVEV (reference sequence). The CDR3 sequence is CASHSARVGAYEQYF. The CDR3 DNA follows: TGTGCCAGTCACAGCGCGAGGGTAGGGGCCTACGAGCAGTACTTC.

The V call is TRBV7-2, the J call TRBJ2-2; D is undetermined. This CDR3 comprises 13 residues. V lost 5 bases and J lost 5, with 9 bases in between. Germline CDR1 reads SGHTA; CDR2 reads FQGNSA. The CDR3 protein is CASSRAPTGELFF. Here the CDR3 DNA reads TGTGCCAGCAGCCGAGCACCTACCGGGGAGCTGTTTTTT.

The chain couples TRBV4-1 to TRBJ2-1, with 9 bases matching TRBD2. CDR3 length: 17 amino acids. Germline CDR1 is MGHRA and CDR2 is YSYEKL. V was pared by 1 base and J by 4 bases, with 8 bases of the junction left unmatched. The CDR3 DNA is TGCGCCAGCAGCCAAGCAGCCTGGCGGGAGGGTTACAATGAGCAGTTCTTC. It yields the protein CASSQAAWREGYNEQFF.

This clonotype was counted many times. The chain is built from TRBV6-2 or TRBV6-3 and TRBJ2-1, with D tentatively TRBD2 (6 bases). CDR3 length: 17 residues. Germline CDR1 is MNHEY and CDR2 is SVGEGT. The germline V and J ends were trimmed by 3 bases and 7 bases, with 22 bases remaining between them. As DNA, the CDR3 is TGTGCCAGCAGTTATGGGCTAGCGTCAAGCTGGCAAAATGAGCAGTTCTTC. Translated, it gives CASSYGLASSWQNEQFF.